Included here is one TCR beta chain sequence, with context. Its antigen specificity is not known. The input lacks base qualities; no much larger clone sits a single base away. At one collaborating source in Seattle, patients were enrolled during active infection and were followed longitudinally through the course of disease. Whole blood was collected in K2EDTA tubes by collaborating institutions according to the institutions' own protocols. For TCRbeta analysis, collaborator samples were shipped as frozen whole blood, as isolated PBMCs, or as DNA extracted from either sample type. This sample is part of a study of blood T cell repertoires in COVID-19 (dated by TCRdb to about 2020). General notes on the study: Collaborator samples came from the United States, Italy and Spain and covered acute and convalescent phases of COVID-19. The material from the prospective study consisted of cDNA or gDNA derived from T cells, B-cell-depleted T cells, or PBMCs. The repertoires were released in a freely available public database meant as a resource for research on the immune response to SARS-CoV-2. Sample metadata almost always included a de-identified subject ID, COVID-19 status, age in years and sex. Where available, HLA class I and class II types were taken from metadata supplied by the sample provider and were not determined by assay-based typing. The samples were drawn from the first 160 participants of the ongoing ImmuneRACE study and from under 1,500 subjects provided by 6 global collaborators. Subjects who had been exposed to COVID-19, were actively infected with it, or had recovered from it provided the deeply sampled blood TCRbeta repertoires that made up the dataset. The full study reports these points: The amount of clinical and demographic metadata varied by source and participant and was provided uncurated.

TCRbeta CDR3 regions were amplified from genomic DNA using the immunoSEQ Assay, a bias-controlled multiplex PCR. From the authors' description of their analysis: The number of nucleated cells in each sample was estimated from the amplification of reference gene primers within the assay. To quantify the absolute abundance of each unique TCRbeta CDR3 rearrangement, sequence reads were collapsed and filtered. For each sample, productive Simpson clonality was calculated by taking the square root of Simpson's diversity index across productive rearrangements. Here the immuneACCESS table is served through TCRdb, limited to in-frame sequences with V and J called. Missing clones are a known gap in these copies; in checked studies unresolved V genes cover under half, and the rest lacks a known reason. D and trimming were read from the DNA, whereas the V and J calls and clone size are those reported in that table. Counted in this sample were hundreds of thousands of clones; roughly 89% of them appeared once. Around 0.92% of the sample is in the top ten clones.

This sequence was found in a man younger than 35 with COVID-19, enrolled during active disease. Material: peripheral blood.

The CDR3 protein sequence reads: CASSLGGGGVEQFF. The DNA sequence is TGTGCCAGCAGCTTAGGTGGGGGGGGCGTTGAGCAGTTCTTC. The V and J segments used are TRBV7-2 and TRBJ2-1; TRBD2 is a weak D gene call, 7 bases matching. For CDR1 and CDR2, the germline V gene lists SGHTA and FQGNSA. The CDR3 has 14 amino acids, counting the end cysteine and phenylalanine. The DNA shown is the 42-base CDR3, in frame from base 1. A distance of 13 bases separates the germline ends of V and J, which lose 1 base and 9 bases respectively.